This T cell receptor beta chain was identified in a study of T cell responses to AZD1222 COVID-19 vaccine (dated by TCRdb to the early 2020s). Study-level background: AZD1222 recipients with second doses at about 4 weeks or about 12 weeks were pooled, because spike-specific TCR depth and breadth did not differ between schedules. Trial participants were enrolled by age into subgroups of 18-55, 56-69 and 70-plus years, and about 150, 27 and 61 TCR-sequenced participants, respectively, were included in these subgroups. TCR sequencing covered some 250 trial participants: approximately 200 given two doses of AZD1222 and around 26 given two doses of MenACWY control vaccine. The investigation overall reported the following: Only six AZD1222 recipients were SARS-CoV-2 seropositive at baseline, limiting conclusions about previously exposed vaccinees. A significant rise in spike-specific TCR breadth and depth was observed after two AZD1222 doses relative to day 0 and relative to MenACWY recipients. Vaccine-associated CD4 TCRs spanned the whole spike protein, with dominant responses in regions 160-218 and 743-854. Most participants were white British and females outnumbered males, and the authors suggested that clonal diversity may have been underestimated. Reportedly, almost half of the unique spike-specific TCRs recognized epitopes lying outside the regions that are mutated in the B.1.351 and B.1.1.7 variants. The 56-69-year group was small, and its depth increase did not reach significance, likely because of low power. Because no day 14 peak-response samples were available, the repertoires could be characterized only after the peak T cell response.

CDR1 and CDR2 are drawn from the germline V gene: SGHNT, YENEEA. Trimming at the junction amounts to 5 bases on V and 7 bases on J, and the germline ends lie 12 bases apart. The CDR3 spans 12 residues, from the cysteine through the phenylalanine. Of all the DNA, just the CDR3 is kept, 36 bases in frame from base 1. Read against the paper, the sample's time point label means: baseline before first vaccination. Vaccinee samples were obtained from the UK trials COV001 and COV002, which included a single-blind randomized controlled phase 2/3 trial of AZD1222 (ChAdOx1 nCoV-19) in healthy adults. Trial participant PBMC samples were collected at day 0 and day 28 after the second dose for TCRbeta chain sequencing. About this clone itself: Its cognate antigen has yet to be identified. Base qualities were left out, and no much larger clone turns up one base away.

The CDR3 regions of human TCRbeta chains were analyzed by immunosequencing. In the source study's methods: TCRs in the repertoires were matched against a reference library of SARS-CoV-2-specific TCRs that had been generated with the MIRA antigen-specificity platform. Breadth meant the fraction of unique TCRs that were SARS-CoV-2-associated, whereas depth meant the fraction of total T cells that were SARS-CoV-2-associated. Each spike-specific TCR was assigned to its reactive spike region and to a CD4 or CD8 class using the MIRA data. Log10-transformed breadth and depth values were compared by one-way ANOVA with Sidak's multiple comparisons tests. TCRdb mirrors the immuneACCESS table, restricted to in-frame sequences. Some clones are absent from its copies; in checked studies, under half trace to an unresolved V gene, and the reason for the others is unknown. From that table come the V and J calls and clone size; the DNA was used to work out D and trimming. A total of around 120,000 clones appear in this sample, about 90% of them only once. The leading ten clones occupy roughly a tenth of the sample.

Recombination connected TRBV11-3 to TRBJ2-7; matching of 7 bases hints at TRBD2 as the D gene. The specimen was peripheral blood, collected on day 0 of AZD1222 vaccination. The sequence was collected from an adult in good health. The CDR3 region has the sequence CASSRRGREQYF. At the DNA level, the sequence is TGTGCCAGCAGCCGGCGGGGGCGGGAGCAGTACTTC.